This TCR beta chain was identified during a study of blood T cells in healthy people across ages. Turning to this clonotype: The antigen remains unidentified.

The CDR3 is 16 residues long. Germline CDR1 and CDR2: DFQATT and SNEGSKA (reference sequence). V lost 6 bases, J lost 5 bases, and 23 bases lay in between. For the second PCR, which ran for roughly 7 to 11 cycles, a sample-barcoded 5' primer and a J-beta primer mix were used. Each cDNA molecule, via a template-switch adaptor with 12 random nucleotides, was tagged. TCRdb reprocessed the 5' RACE reads with MiXCR, giving one entry per CDR3 protein. The table shows over 1,500,000 distinct CDR3 sequences, with 30% to 40% occurring only once. Whole-study results and caveats: The long-lived group displayed more naive CD4+ cells, plus higher diversity, than the aged donors did.

The chain recombines TRBV20-1 with TRBJ2-1, with D possibly called TRBD1 or TRBD2 (6 bases each). This TCR was sampled from a human donor in good health. Sequencing input: blood. CDR3 DNA sequence: TGCAGTGCCCATGGCGGTCGGGGGCCCCTTAACAATGAGCAGTTCTTC. Its translation: CSAHGGRGPLNNEQFF.